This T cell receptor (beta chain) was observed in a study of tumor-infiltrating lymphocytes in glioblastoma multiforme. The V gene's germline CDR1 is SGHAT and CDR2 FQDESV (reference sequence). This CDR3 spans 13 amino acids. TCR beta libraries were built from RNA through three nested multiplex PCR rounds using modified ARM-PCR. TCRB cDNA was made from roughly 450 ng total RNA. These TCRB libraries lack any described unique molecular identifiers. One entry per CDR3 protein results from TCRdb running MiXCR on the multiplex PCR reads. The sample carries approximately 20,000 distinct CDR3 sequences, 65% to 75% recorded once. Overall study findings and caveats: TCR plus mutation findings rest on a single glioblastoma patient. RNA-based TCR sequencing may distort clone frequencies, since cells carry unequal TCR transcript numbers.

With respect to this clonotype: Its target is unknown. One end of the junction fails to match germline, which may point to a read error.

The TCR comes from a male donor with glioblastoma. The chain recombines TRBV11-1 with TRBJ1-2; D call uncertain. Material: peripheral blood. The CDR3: CASSLMPDYGFTF. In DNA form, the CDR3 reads TGTGCCAGCAGCTTAATGCCGGACTATGGCTTCACATTC. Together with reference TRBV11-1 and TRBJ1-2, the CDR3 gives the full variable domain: EAEVAQSPRYKITEKSQAVAFWCDPISGHATLYWYRQILGQGPELLVQFQDESVVDDSQLPKDRFSAERLKGVDSTLKIQPAELGDSAMYLCASSLMPDYGFTFGSGTRLTVV.